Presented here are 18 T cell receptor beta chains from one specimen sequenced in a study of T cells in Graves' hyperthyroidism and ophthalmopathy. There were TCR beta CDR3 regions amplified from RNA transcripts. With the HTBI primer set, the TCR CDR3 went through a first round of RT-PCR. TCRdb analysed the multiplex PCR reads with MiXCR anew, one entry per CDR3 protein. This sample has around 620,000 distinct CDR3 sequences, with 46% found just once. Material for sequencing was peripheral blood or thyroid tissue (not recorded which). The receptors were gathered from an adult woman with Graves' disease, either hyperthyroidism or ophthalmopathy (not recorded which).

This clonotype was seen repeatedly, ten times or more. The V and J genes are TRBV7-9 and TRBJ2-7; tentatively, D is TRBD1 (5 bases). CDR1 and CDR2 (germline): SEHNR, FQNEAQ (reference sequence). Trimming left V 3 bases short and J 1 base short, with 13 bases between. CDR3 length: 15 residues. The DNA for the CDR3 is TGTGCCAGCAGCTTCACAGGTCCTGGTTCCTACGAGCAGTACTTC. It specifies CASSFTGPGSYEQYF. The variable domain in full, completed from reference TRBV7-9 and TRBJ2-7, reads DTGVSQNPRHKITKRGQNVTFRCDPISEHNRLYWYRQTLGQGPEFLTYFQNEAQLEKSRLLSDRFSAERPKGSFSTLEIQRTEQGDSAMYLCASSFTGPGSYEQYFGPGTRLTVT.

DNA for the CDR3: TGCAGTGCCGGACTAGCGGATTGGGCCGGGGAGCTGTTTTTT. This codes for CSAGLADWAGELFF. The gene calls are TRBV20-1 and TRBJ2-2; 10 bases agree with TRBD2. In germline, CDR1 is DFQATT, CDR2 SNEGSKA (reference sequence). The CDR3 spans 14 residues. V lost 6 bases and J lost 6; bases outside the gene matches: 7.

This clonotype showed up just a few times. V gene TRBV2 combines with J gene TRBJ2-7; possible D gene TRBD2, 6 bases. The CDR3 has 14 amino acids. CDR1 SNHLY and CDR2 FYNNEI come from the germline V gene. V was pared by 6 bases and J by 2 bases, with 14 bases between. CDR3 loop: CASRYTGGPYEQYF. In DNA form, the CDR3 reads TGTGCCAGCAGATACACCGGGGGTCCCTACGAGCAGTACTTC.

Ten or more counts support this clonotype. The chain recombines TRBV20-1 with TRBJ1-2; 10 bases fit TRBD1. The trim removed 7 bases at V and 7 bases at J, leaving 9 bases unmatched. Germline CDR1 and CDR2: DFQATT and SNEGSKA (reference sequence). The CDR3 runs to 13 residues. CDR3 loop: CSVWDRGLGGYTF. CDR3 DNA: TGCAGTGTTTGGGACAGGGGATTAGGTGGCTACACCTTC.

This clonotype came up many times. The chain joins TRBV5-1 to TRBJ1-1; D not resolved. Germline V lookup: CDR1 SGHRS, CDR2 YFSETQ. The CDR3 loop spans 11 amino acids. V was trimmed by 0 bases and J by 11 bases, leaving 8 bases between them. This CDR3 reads CASSLGEVAFF. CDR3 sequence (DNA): TGCGCCAGCAGCTTGGGGGAAGTGGCTTTCTTT.

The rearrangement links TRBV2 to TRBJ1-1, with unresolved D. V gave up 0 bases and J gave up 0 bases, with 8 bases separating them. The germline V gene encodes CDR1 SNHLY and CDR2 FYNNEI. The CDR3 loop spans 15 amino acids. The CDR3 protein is CASSEAERMNTEAFF. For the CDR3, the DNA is TGTGCCAGCAGTGAAGCGGAACGGATGAACACTGAAGCTTTCTTT. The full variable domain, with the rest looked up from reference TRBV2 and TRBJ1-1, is EPEVTQTPSHQVTQMGQEVILRCVPISNHLYFYWYRQILGQKVEFLVSFYNNEISEKSEIFDDQFSVERPDGSNFTLKIRSTKLEDSAMYFCASSEAERMNTEAFFGQGTRLTVV.

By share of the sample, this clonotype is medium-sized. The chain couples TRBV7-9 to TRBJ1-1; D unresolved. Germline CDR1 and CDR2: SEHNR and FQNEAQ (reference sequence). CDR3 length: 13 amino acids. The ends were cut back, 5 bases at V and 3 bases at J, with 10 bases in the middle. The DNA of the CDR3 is TGTGCCAGCAGCGATCCCTGGCACACTGAAGCTTTCTTT. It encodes CASSDPWHTEAFF.

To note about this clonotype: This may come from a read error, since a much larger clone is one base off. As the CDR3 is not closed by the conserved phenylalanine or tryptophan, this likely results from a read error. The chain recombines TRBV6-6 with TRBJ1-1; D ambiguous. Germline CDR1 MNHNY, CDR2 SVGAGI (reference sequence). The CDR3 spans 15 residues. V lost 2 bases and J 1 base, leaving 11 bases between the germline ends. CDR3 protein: CASSYDLSGNTEAFS. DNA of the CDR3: TGTGCCAGCAGTTACGATTTGTCCGGGAACACTGAAGCTTTCTCT.

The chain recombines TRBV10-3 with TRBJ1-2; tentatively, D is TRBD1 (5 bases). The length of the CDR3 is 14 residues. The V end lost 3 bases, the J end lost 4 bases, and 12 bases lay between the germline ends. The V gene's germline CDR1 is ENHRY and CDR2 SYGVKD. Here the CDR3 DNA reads TGTGCCATCAGTGATCCGGGACGGAGCTATGGCTACACCTTC. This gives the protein CAISDPGRSYGYTF.

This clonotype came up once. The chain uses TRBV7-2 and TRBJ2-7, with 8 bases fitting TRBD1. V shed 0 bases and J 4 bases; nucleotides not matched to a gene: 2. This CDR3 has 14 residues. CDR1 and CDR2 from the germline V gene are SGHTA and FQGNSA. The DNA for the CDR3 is TGTGCCAGCAGCTTAGCGCGGACAGGGTACGAGCAGTACTTC. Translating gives CASSLARTGYEQYF.

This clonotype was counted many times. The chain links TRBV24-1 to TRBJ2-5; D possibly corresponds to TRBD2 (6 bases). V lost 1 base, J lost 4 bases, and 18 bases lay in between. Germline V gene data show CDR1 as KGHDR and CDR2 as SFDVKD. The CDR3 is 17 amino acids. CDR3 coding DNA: TGTGCCACCAGTGATTTTGGAGGAGGGCAGGGCATAGAGACCCAGTACTTC. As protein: CATSDFGGGQGIETQYF.

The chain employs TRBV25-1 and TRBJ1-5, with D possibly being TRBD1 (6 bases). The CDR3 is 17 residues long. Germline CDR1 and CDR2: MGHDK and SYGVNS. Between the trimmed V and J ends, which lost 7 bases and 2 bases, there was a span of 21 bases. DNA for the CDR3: TGTGCCAGCACCCTGGTGGGCGGGGGGGCTGGCAATCAGCCCCAGCATTTT. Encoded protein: CASTLVGGGAGNQPQHF.

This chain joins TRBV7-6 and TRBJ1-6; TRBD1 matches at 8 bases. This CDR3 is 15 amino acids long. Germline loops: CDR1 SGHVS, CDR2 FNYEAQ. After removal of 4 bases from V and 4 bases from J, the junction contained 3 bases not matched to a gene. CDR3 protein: CASSSGQVYNSPLHF. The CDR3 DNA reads TGTGCCAGCAGCTCGGGACAGGTTTATAATTCACCCCTCCACTTT.

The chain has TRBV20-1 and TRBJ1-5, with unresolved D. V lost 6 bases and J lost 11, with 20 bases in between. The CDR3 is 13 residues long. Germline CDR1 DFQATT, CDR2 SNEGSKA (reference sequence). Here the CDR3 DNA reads TGCAGTGCCGTCAGCGGGAGTGAGGAGACCCAGCATTTT. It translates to CSAVSGSEETQHF.

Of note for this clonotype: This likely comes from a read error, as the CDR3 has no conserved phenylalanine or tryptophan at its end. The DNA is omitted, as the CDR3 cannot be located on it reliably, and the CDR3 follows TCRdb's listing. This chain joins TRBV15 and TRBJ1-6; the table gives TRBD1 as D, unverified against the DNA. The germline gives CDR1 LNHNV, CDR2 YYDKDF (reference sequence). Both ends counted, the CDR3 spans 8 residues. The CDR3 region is CATSTSRT.

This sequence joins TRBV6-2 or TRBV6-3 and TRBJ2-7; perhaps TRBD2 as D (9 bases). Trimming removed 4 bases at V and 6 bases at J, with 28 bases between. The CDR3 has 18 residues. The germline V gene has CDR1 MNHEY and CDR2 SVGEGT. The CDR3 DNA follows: TGTGCCAGCAGTTCGACAGGGGAAGATAGCGGGAGATCAGCCGAGCAGTACTTC. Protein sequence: CASSSTGEDSGRSAEQYF.

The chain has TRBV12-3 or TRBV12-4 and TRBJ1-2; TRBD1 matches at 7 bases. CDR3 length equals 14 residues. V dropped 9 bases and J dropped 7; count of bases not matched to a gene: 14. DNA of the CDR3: TGTGCCAGTGAGGTTTCGGGACAGTACATTGGCTACACCTTC. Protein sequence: CASEVSGQYIGYTF.

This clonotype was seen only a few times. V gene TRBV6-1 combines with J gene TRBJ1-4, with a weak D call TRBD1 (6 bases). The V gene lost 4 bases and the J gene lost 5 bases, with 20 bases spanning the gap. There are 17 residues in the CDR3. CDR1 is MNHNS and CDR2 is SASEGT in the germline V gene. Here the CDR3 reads CASSARRTETDNEKLFF. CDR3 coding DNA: TGTGCCAGCAGTGCAAGACGGACAGAAACTGACAATGAAAAACTGTTTTTT.